The present T cell receptor (beta chain) was sequenced within a study of blood T cell repertoires in COVID-19. In the study overall: Specimens from acute and convalescent COVID-19 originated in the United States, Italy and Spain. T cells, B-cell-depleted T cells, or PBMCs supplied cDNA or gDNA.

As handled by the study authors: Reference gene primer amplification gave nucleated cell count estimates. Libraries were prepared by immunoSEQ multiplex PCR; TCRdb keeps only in-frame clonotypes and omits some of them. That table gives V, J and clone size, and the DNA gave D and trimming. The sample lists around 63,000 clones, around 82% occurring once. Germline CDR1 LNHDA, CDR2 SQIVND (reference sequence). Germline trimming cut 5 bases from V and 2 bases from J; bases unmatched to any gene: 7. The CDR3 totals 15 residues. The sample taken for sequencing was peripheral blood. V gene TRBV19 combines with J gene TRBJ2-3, with TRBD2 matching over 7 bases. The source is a man in his 60s with acute or convalescent COVID-19. The CDR3 nucleotides read TGTGCCAGTAGTGAGGGCGGGGGATTCACAGATACGCAGTATTTT. Translation gives CASSEGGGFTDTQYF. Full variable domain (missing parts from reference TRBV19 and TRBJ2-3): DGGITQSPKYLFRKEGQNVTLSCEQNLNHDAMYWYRQDPGQGLRLIYYSQIVNDFQKGDIAEGYSVSREKKESFPLTVTSAQKNPTAFYLCASSEGGGFTDTQYFGPGTRLTVL.